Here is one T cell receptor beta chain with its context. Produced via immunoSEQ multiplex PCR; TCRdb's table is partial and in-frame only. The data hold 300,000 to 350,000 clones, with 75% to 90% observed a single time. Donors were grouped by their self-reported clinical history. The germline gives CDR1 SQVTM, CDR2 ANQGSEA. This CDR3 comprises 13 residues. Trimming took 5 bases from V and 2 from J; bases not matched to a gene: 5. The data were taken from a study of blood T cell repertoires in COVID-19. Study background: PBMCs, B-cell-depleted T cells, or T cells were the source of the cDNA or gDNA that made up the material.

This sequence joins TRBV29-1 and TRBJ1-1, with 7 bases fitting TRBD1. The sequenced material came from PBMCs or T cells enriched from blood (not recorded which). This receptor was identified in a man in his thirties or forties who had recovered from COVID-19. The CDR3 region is CSVLGQVNTEAFF. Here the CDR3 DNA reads TGCAGCGTTTTAGGACAGGTAAACACTGAAGCTTTCTTT.